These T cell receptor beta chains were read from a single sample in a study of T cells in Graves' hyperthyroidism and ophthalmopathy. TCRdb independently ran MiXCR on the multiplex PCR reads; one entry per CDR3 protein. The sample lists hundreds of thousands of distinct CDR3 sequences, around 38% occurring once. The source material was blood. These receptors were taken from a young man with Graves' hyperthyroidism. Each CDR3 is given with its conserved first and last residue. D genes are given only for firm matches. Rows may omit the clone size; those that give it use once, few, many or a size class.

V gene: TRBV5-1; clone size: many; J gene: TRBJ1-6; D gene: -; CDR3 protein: CASSLGEPNSPLHF; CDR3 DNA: TGCGCCAGCAGCTTGGGGGAGCCGAATTCACCCCTCCACTTT
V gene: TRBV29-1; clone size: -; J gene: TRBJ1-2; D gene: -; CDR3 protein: CSAGTGPNGYTF; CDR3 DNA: TGCAGCGCCGGGACGGGCCCCAATGGCTACACCTTC
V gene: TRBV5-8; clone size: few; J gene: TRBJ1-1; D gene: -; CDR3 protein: CASGQGDWGAFF; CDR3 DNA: TGTGCCAGCGGACAAGGGGACTGGGGAGCTTTCTTT
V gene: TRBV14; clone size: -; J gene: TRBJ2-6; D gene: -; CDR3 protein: CASSQESRSSGANVLTF; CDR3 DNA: TGTGCCAGCAGCCAAGAAAGTCGGAGCTCTGGGGCCAACGTCCTGACTTTC
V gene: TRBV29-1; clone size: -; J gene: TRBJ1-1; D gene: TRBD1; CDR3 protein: CSARRQGPEAFF; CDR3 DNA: TGCAGCGCCCGACGACAGGGACCTGAAGCTTTCTTT
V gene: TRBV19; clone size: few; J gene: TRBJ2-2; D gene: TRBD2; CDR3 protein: CASSIIAGAAGELFF; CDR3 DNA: TGTGCCAGTAGTATAATAGCGGGAGCGGCCGGGGAGCTGTTTTTT
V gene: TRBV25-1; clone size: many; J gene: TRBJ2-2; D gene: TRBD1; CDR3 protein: CASRGQGANGELFF; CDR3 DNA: TGTGCCAGCAGGGGACAGGGGGCTAACGGGGAGCTGTTTTTT
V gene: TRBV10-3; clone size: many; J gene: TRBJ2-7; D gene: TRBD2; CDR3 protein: CAISESPGLAYEQYF; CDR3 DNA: TGTGCCATCAGTGAGTCCCCAGGACTAGCATACGAGCAGTACTTC
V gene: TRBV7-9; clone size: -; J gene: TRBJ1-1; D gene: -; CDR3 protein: CASSLKGRNEEMNTEAFF; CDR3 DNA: TGTGCCAGCAGCTTAAAGGGGCGGAACGAGGAAATGAACACTGAAGCTTTCTTT
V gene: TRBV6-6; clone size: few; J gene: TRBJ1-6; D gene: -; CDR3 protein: CASSAGESLYNSPLHF; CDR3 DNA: TGTGCCAGCAGTGCAGGGGAATCTCTATATAATTCACCCCTCCACTTT
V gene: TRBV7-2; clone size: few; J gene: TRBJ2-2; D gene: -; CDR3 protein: CASSLGPGGGELFF; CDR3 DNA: TGTGCCAGCAGCTTAGGTCCGGGCGGCGGGGAGCTGTTTTTT
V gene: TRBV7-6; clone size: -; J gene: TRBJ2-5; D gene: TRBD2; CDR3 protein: CASSQLAGSQETQYF; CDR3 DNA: TGTGCCAGCAGCCAGCTAGCGGGGTCCCAAGAGACCCAGTACTTC
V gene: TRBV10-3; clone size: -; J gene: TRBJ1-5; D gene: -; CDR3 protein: CASSGIIRGQPQHF; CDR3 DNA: TGTGCCAGCAGTGGAATTATTCGTGGTCAGCCCCAGCATTTT
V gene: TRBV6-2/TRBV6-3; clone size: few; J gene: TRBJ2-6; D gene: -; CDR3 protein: CASSYRAGSGANVLTF; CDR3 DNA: TGTGCCAGCAGTTACCGCGCAGGCTCTGGGGCCAACGTCCTGACTTTC
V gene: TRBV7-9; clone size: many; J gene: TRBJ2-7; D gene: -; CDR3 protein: CASAKGGTVVNEQYF; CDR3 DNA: TGTGCCAGCGCCAAGGGCGGGACGGTAGTGAACGAGCAGTACTTC
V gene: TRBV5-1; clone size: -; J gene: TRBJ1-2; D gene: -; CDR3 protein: CASIHRDSGYTF; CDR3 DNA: TGCGCCAGCATCCACAGGGATTCTGGCTACACCTTC
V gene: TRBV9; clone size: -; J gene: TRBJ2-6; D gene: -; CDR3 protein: CASSAITGAPGANVLTF; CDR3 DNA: TGTGCCAGCAGCGCAATAACAGGAGCGCCTGGGGCCAACGTCCTGACTTTC
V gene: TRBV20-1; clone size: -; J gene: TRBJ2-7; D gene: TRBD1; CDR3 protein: CSADRVGAYEQYF; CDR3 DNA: TGCAGTGCCGACAGGGTTGGAGCCTACGAGCAGTACTTC
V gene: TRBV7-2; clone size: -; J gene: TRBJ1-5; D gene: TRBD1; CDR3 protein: CASSPPSGTGNNQPQHF; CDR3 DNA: TGTGCCAGCAGCCCCCCCTCCGGGACAGGGAACAATCAGCCCCAGCATTTT
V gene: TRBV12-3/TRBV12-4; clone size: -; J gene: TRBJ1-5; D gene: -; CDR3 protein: CASSLGEVLNQPQHF; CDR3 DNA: TGTGCCAGCAGTTTAGGGGAGGTCCTCAATCAGCCCCAGCATTTT
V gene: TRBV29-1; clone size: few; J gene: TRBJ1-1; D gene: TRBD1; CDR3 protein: CSVPGQGYTEAFF; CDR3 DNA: TGCAGCGTCCCGGGACAGGGGTACACTGAAGCTTTCTTT
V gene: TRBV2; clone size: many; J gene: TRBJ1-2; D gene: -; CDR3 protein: CASMGLYGYTF; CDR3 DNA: TGTGCCAGCATGGGTCTTTATGGCTACACCTTC